Listed here are 32 T cell receptor beta chains from one sample, sequenced in a study of T-cell reconstitution after alpha-beta-depleted transplantation in children. Unique molecular identifiers were incorporated when the TCRbeta library was constructed. TCRdb analysed the PCR reads with MiXCR anew, one entry per CDR3 protein. The sample holds 200,000 to 300,000 distinct CDR3 sequences, about 25% seen once. Specimen: PBMCs, collected before TCRalphabeta/CD19-depleted stem cell transplant. The receptors derive from a girl aged 2-10 years with Fanconi anemia, due to receive a stem cell transplant.

This clonotype has only a few counts. The J gene is TRBJ2-3, the V gene TRBV5-1; 12 bases line up with TRBD2. This CDR3 comprises 16 residues. CDR1 and CDR2 (germline): SGHRS, YFSETQ. V shed 4 bases, J shed 1 base, and the junction held 4 bases outside the gene matches. The CDR3 loop is CASSLPSGGGTDTQYF. The DNA of the CDR3 is TGCGCCAGCAGCCTACCTAGCGGGGGGGGCACAGATACGCAGTATTTT.

This clonotype showed up many times. This chain links TRBV6-5 with TRBJ2-1; 10 bases fit TRBD1. Germline V gives CDR1 MNHEY, CDR2 SVGAGI. The CDR3 extends over 15 amino acids. V lost 2 bases to trimming and J lost 6 bases; unmatched junction nucleotides: 4. The CDR3 reads CASSYGDRGGNEQFF. The CDR3 nucleotides are TGTGCCAGCAGTTACGGGGACAGGGGAGGCAATGAGCAGTTCTTC.

The chain couples TRBV24-1 to TRBJ2-3, with unresolved D. The CDR3 consists of 15 residues. The germline gives CDR1 KGHDR, CDR2 SFDVKD. V lost 1 base and J 1 base, leaving 8 bases between the germline ends. CDR3 amino acids: CATSDFRGGTDTQYF. The DNA of the CDR3 is TGTGCCACCAGTGATTTTCGTGGAGGCACAGATACGCAGTATTTT.

This clonotype has a count of ten or more. This sequence joins TRBV29-1 and TRBJ2-1, with 13 bases lining up with TRBD2. The CDR3 has 14 amino acids. J gave up 5 bases and V 6 bases, and 4 bases lay outside the gene matches. Germline values: CDR1 SQVTM, CDR2 ANQGSEA. CDR3 residues: CSVLTSGRNNEQFF. In DNA form, the CDR3 reads TGCAGCGTGCTGACTAGCGGGAGGAACAATGAGCAGTTCTTC.

This clonotype came up many times. No conserved phenylalanine or tryptophan is present at the end of the CDR3, so a read error is the likely explanation. The CDR3 spells CSASLGDTQYS. In DNA, the CDR3 is TGCAGTGCTAGCTTGGGGGATACGCAGTATTCT. The genes are TRBV20-1 and TRBJ2-3; D call uncertain. The V and J ends lost 3 bases and 6 bases respectively, with 7 bases between them. Germline CDR1 is DFQATT and CDR2 is SNEGSKA (reference sequence). This CDR3 spans 11 amino acids.

The chain employs TRBV20-1 and TRBJ1-2; 10 bases agree with TRBD1. The ends lost 6 bases at V and 6 bases at J; junction bases unmatched: 7. CDR1 DFQATT and CDR2 SNEGSKA come from the germline V gene (reference sequence). The CDR3 totals 13 residues. CDR3 in amino acids: CSAATGGLDGYTF. Here the CDR3 DNA reads TGCAGTGCCGCGACAGGGGGCTTAGATGGCTACACCTTC.

This clonotype appeared a few times. The chain is built from TRBV5-1 and TRBJ2-3; D possibly matches TRBD1 or TRBD2 (6 bases each). The CDR3 totals 18 residues. Trimming cost V 0 bases and J 0 bases, with 17 bases left between them. The germline V gene has CDR1 SGHRS and CDR2 YFSETQ. CDR3 coding DNA: TGCGCCAGCAGCTTGGATTCGACAGGAGGGATTAGCACAGATACGCAGTATTTT. Translating it yields CASSLDSTGGISTDTQYF.

V gene TRBV5-5 combines with J gene TRBJ2-7; D may be TRBD1 or TRBD2 (5 bases each). V lost 0 bases to trimming and J lost 2 bases, with 15 bases between them. The V gene's germline CDR1 is SGHKS and CDR2 YYEKEE (reference sequence). This CDR3 is built from 16 residues. DNA of the CDR3: TGTGCCAGCAGCTTGGGCCGTGCAGGGAGAGCCTACGAGCAGTACTTC. It codes for CASSLGRAGRAYEQYF.

This clonotype was counted between two and nine times. The chain links TRBV7-2 to TRBJ2-5, with 10 bases identical to TRBD2. In germline, CDR1 is SGHTA, CDR2 FQGNSA. The CDR3 has 15 amino acids. V trimming: 2 bases; J trimming: 5 bases; junction bases outside the gene matches: 5. CDR3 coding DNA: TGTGCCAGCAGCTTACAAGCGGGGGGGGTGGAGACCCAGTACTTC. The encoded protein is CASSLQAGGVETQYF.

J is TRBJ2-2 and V is TRBV28; D not certain. This CDR3 has 14 residues. The V and J ends lost 7 bases and 3 bases respectively, with 12 bases between them. In germline, CDR1 is MDHEN, CDR2 SYDVKM. CDR3 sequence: CASTYLKYTGELFF. In nucleotides, the CDR3 is TGTGCCAGCACTTACCTCAAATACACCGGGGAGCTGTTTTTT. Variable domain in full (rest from reference TRBV28 and TRBJ2-2): DVKVTQSSRYLVKRTGEKVFLECVQDMDHENMFWYRQDPGLGLRLIYFSYDVKMKEKGDIPEGYSVSREKKERFSLILESASTNQTSMYLCASTYLKYTGELFFGEGSRLTVL.

This clonotype was seen ten or more times. The chain combines TRBV29-1 with TRBJ1-2, with D possibly being TRBD1 (5 bases). The V and J ends lost 0 bases and 12 bases respectively, with 11 bases between them. The CDR3 runs to 11 residues. The germline V gene encodes CDR1 SQVTM and CDR2 ANQGSEA. The CDR3 DNA reads TGCAGCGTTGAAGAGGCCAGGGCGAACACCTTC. Translated, it gives CSVEEARANTF.

The chain is built from TRBV6-5 and TRBJ2-7, with D maybe TRBD1 (6 bases). The germline V and J ends were trimmed by 4 bases and 1 base, with 17 bases remaining between them. The CDR3 spans 16 residues. Per germline, CDR1 MNHEY and CDR2 SVGAGI. CDR3 in DNA: TGTGCCAGCAGTTCCCCTGGACAGTACCCTTCCTACGAGCAGTACTTC. This codes for CASSSPGQYPSYEQYF.

The gene calls are TRBV5-1 and TRBJ1-1, with 9 bases fitting TRBD1. There are 17 residues in the CDR3. The V gene's germline CDR1 is SGHRS and CDR2 YFSETQ. V gave up 1 base and J gave up 8 bases; unmatched junction bases: 15. The CDR3 region has the DNA TGCGCCAGCAGCTTGTTAGGAGGTGGACAGGGGAGATCAGAAGCTTTCTTT. Translating gives CASSLLGGGQGRSEAFF.

In this sample, this clonotype turned up many times. The chain carries TRBV7-3 and TRBJ2-2; no clear D. V was clipped by 2 bases and J by 7 bases, with 8 bases between them. The length of the CDR3 is 13 residues. From germline, CDR1 is SGHTA and CDR2 FQGTGA. CDR3 bases: TGTGCCAGCAGCTTATCAGCGATCGGGGAGCTGTTTTTT. Amino acids: CASSLSAIGELFF.

In the case of this clonotype: One base away lies a much larger clone, so this may be a sequencing read error. The rearrangement links TRBV28 to TRBJ2-7; tentatively, D is TRBD1 (5 bases). CDR1 and CDR2 (germline): MDHEN, SYDVKM. The V end was cut by 7 bases, the J end by 3 bases, with 13 bases between. This CDR3 has 13 residues. The CDR3 DNA sequence: TGTGCCAGCAATCCGAGACAGAGCTACGAGCAGTACTTC. Translated, it gives CASNPRQSYEQYF.

This chain joins TRBV3-1 and TRBJ2-5; tentative D call: TRBD1 (6 bases). The CDR3 has 14 amino acids. Trimming took 0 bases from V and 3 from J, leaving 8 bases between them. Germline CDR1 reads LGHDT; CDR2 reads YNNKEL (reference sequence). The CDR3 here is CASSQEDRKETQYF. The CDR3 DNA reads TGTGCCAGCAGCCAAGAAGACAGGAAAGAGACCCAGTACTTC.

The V and J genes are TRBV11-2 and TRBJ2-1; 9 bases fit TRBD2. Trimming at V came to 2 bases and at J to 7 bases, leaving 9 bases not matched to a gene. CDR1 SGHAT and CDR2 FQNNGV come from the germline V gene. This CDR3 is 16 amino acids long. The CDR3 protein is CASSLIIRLAGNEQFF. In DNA form, the CDR3 reads TGTGCCAGCAGCTTAATCATCCGGCTAGCGGGGAATGAGCAGTTCTTC. The full variable domain, rest sourced from reference TRBV11-2 and TRBJ2-1, is EAGVAQSPRYKIIEKRQSVAFWCNPISGHATLYWYQQILGQGPKLLIQFQNNGVVDDSQLPKDRFSAERLKGVDSTLKIQPAKLEDSAVYLCASSLIIRLAGNEQFFGPGTRLTVL.

The V and J genes are TRBV7-3 and TRBJ2-3, with D perhaps matching TRBD2 (7 bases). The CDR3 is made up of 18 amino acids. The V gene's germline CDR1 is SGHTA and CDR2 FQGTGA. The ends were cut back, 4 bases at V and 2 bases at J, with 22 bases in the middle. CDR3 amino acids: CASSSLGGGDTDTDTQYF. The CDR3 region has the DNA TGTGCCAGCAGCTCGCTTGGCGGGGGCGACACCGACACAGATACGCAGTATTTT.

This clonotype was seen repeatedly, ten times or more. The chain couples TRBV29-1 to TRBJ2-1; 7 bases align to TRBD2. V lost 7 bases, J lost 6 bases, and 15 bases stayed unmatched. The germline gives CDR1 SQVTM, CDR2 ANQGSEA. The CDR3 consists of 15 residues. The CDR3 spells CSAEDGLVNSNEQFF. Written as DNA, the CDR3 is TGCAGCGCGGAAGATGGACTAGTGAACTCCAATGAGCAGTTCTTC.

This clonotype was found once. J is TRBJ1-1 and V is TRBV28; D is ambiguous. Looked up from germline, CDR1 is MDHEN and CDR2 is SYDVKM. The V end was cut by 10 bases, the J end by 0 bases, with 15 bases between. The CDR3 runs 14 residues. In DNA form, the CDR3 reads TGTGCCACCAGAATTCACAGCATGAACACTGAAGCTTTCTTT. Translating gives CATRIHSMNTEAFF. Using reference TRBV28 and TRBJ1-1 for the parts outside the CDR3, the full variable domain is DVKVTQSSRYLVKRTGEKVFLECVQDMDHENMFWYRQDPGLGLRLIYFSYDVKMKEKGDIPEGYSVSREKKERFSLILESASTNQTSMYLCATRIHSMNTEAFFGQGTRLTVV.

The chain links TRBV29-1 to TRBJ2-7; the match to TRBD1 covers 8 bases. CDR3 length equals 14 residues. Germline CDR1 and CDR2: SQVTM and ANQGSEA. V shed 5 bases, J shed 0 bases, and the junction held 6 bases outside the gene matches. The CDR3 is CSVLNRGSSYEQYF. As DNA, the CDR3 is TGCAGCGTTCTCAACAGGGGGAGCTCCTACGAGCAGTACTTC.

Points on this clonotype: Sequence at one end of the junction differs from germline and may be a read error. The gene calls are TRBV20-1 and TRBJ1-2; D not certain. The germline CDR1 and CDR2 sequences are DFQATT and SNEGSKA (reference sequence). The CDR3 is 16 residues long. CDR3 residues: CCARNTSLPYNYGYTF. The CDR3 DNA reads as TGCTGTGCTAGGAACACCTCACTGCCCTATAACTATGGCTACACCTTC.

The chain joins TRBV25-1 to TRBJ2-5; D is perhaps TRBD1 (8 bases). V shed 5 bases and J shed 3 bases, with 10 bases lying between them. Per the germline V gene, CDR1 is MGHDK and CDR2 is SYGVNS. This CDR3 is 13 amino acids long. CDR3: CASSTGGEETQYF. CDR3 nucleotide sequence: TGTGCCAGCAGTACAGGGGGGGAAGAGACCCAGTACTTC.

This clonotype has ten or more counts. The gene calls are TRBV5-1 and TRBJ2-1, with 9 positions matching TRBD2. The germline V gene encodes CDR1 SGHRS and CDR2 YFSETQ. This CDR3 spans 14 amino acids. Trimming removed 1 base from V and 6 bases from J; junction bases left unmatched: 2. The CDR3 loop reads CASSLFSGSNEQFF. CDR3 DNA sequence: TGCGCCAGCAGCTTGTTTAGCGGGAGCAATGAGCAGTTCTTC.

The V gene is TRBV15, the J gene TRBJ2-2, with 8 positions matching TRBD2. CDR3 length: 17 residues. Trimming took 0 bases from V and 6 from J; bases not matched to a gene: 9. The germline V gene has CDR1 LNHNV and CDR2 YYDKDF (reference sequence). The CDR3 DNA reads as TGTGCCACCAGCAGAGATGGGTTAGCGGGATCAGCCGGGGAGCTGTTTTTT. This codes for CATSRDGLAGSAGELFF.

This clonotype was observed a handful of times. The CDR3 region is CASSQDQGGGDHYTGELFF. The CDR3, as DNA: TGTGCCAGCAGCCAAGATCAAGGGGGGGGGGACCACTACACCGGGGAGCTGTTTTTT. The V call is TRBV4-2, the J call TRBJ2-2; TRBD2 might be the D (7 bases). Germline CDR1 and CDR2: LGHNA and YNFKEQ. The V end lost 0 bases, the J end lost 3 bases, and 20 bases lay between the germline ends. The CDR3 spans 19 residues.

The sample holds a few counts of this clonotype. This chain uses TRBV6-2 or TRBV6-3 with TRBJ1-2, with TRBD1 identical over 8 bases. CDR3 length equals 19 residues. Looked up from germline, CDR1 is MNHEY and CDR2 is SVGEGT. Trimming took 4 bases from V and 0 from J; bases not matched to a gene: 16. This CDR3 reads CASSSERGQGGTTNYGYTF. CDR3 sequence (DNA): TGTGCCAGCAGTTCCGAACGAGGACAGGGTGGGACTACTAACTATGGCTACACCTTC.

This clonotype was picked up a small number of times. The rearrangement links TRBV7-3 to TRBJ2-1, with 10 bases lining up with TRBD2. This CDR3 is 20 amino acids long. Trimming removed 1 base from V and 4 bases from J; junction bases left unmatched: 16. CDR1 SGHTA and CDR2 FQGTGA come from the germline V gene. The CDR3 region is CASSLRTNFAGLANYNEQFF. CDR3 nucleotide sequence: TGTGCCAGCAGCTTAAGAACGAACTTCGCGGGACTAGCGAATTACAATGAGCAGTTCTTC.

The V gene is TRBV12-3 or TRBV12-4, the J gene TRBJ2-4, with TRBD2 identical over 7 bases. The CDR3 loop spans 13 amino acids. With 3 bases clipped from V and 6 bases from J, the junction kept 2 bases outside the gene matches. The CDR3, as DNA: TGTGCCAGCAGTTTCCCGGGAGGAAACATTCAGTACTTC. Translating gives CASSFPGGNIQYF.

This clonotype has ten or more counts. This chain links TRBV6-1 with TRBJ2-3; TRBD2 agrees at 13 bases. V trimming: 5 bases; J trimming: 4 bases; junction bases outside the gene matches: 9. CDR1 and CDR2 from the germline V gene are MNHNS and SASEGT. The CDR3 totals 17 residues. This chain's CDR3 is CASSRGWGLAGPDTQYF. CDR3 DNA: TGTGCCAGCAGTAGGGGGTGGGGACTAGCGGGACCAGATACGCAGTATTTT.

This clonotype was observed a few times. The rearrangement joins TRBV19 to TRBJ2-2; D may correspond to TRBD1 or TRBD2 (5 bases each). Germline assignment: CDR1 LNHDA and CDR2 SQIVND (reference sequence). V lost 3 bases and J 5 bases, leaving 13 bases between the germline ends. This CDR3 is built from 15 residues. The CDR3 spells CASSIIGARTGELFF. In nucleotides, the CDR3 is TGTGCCAGTAGTATTATCGGGGCTCGGACCGGGGAGCTGTTTTTT.

This clonotype appeared a few times. The CDR3, as DNA: TGTGCCAGCAGTTACGGGCGGCTTAACACTGAAGCTTTCTTT. Protein: CASSYGRLNTEAFF. This chain joins TRBV6-5 and TRBJ1-1, with D uncertain. The CDR3 is made up of 14 amino acids. Germline V gives CDR1 MNHEY, CDR2 SVGAGI. V lost 2 bases and J lost 2, with 9 bases in between.